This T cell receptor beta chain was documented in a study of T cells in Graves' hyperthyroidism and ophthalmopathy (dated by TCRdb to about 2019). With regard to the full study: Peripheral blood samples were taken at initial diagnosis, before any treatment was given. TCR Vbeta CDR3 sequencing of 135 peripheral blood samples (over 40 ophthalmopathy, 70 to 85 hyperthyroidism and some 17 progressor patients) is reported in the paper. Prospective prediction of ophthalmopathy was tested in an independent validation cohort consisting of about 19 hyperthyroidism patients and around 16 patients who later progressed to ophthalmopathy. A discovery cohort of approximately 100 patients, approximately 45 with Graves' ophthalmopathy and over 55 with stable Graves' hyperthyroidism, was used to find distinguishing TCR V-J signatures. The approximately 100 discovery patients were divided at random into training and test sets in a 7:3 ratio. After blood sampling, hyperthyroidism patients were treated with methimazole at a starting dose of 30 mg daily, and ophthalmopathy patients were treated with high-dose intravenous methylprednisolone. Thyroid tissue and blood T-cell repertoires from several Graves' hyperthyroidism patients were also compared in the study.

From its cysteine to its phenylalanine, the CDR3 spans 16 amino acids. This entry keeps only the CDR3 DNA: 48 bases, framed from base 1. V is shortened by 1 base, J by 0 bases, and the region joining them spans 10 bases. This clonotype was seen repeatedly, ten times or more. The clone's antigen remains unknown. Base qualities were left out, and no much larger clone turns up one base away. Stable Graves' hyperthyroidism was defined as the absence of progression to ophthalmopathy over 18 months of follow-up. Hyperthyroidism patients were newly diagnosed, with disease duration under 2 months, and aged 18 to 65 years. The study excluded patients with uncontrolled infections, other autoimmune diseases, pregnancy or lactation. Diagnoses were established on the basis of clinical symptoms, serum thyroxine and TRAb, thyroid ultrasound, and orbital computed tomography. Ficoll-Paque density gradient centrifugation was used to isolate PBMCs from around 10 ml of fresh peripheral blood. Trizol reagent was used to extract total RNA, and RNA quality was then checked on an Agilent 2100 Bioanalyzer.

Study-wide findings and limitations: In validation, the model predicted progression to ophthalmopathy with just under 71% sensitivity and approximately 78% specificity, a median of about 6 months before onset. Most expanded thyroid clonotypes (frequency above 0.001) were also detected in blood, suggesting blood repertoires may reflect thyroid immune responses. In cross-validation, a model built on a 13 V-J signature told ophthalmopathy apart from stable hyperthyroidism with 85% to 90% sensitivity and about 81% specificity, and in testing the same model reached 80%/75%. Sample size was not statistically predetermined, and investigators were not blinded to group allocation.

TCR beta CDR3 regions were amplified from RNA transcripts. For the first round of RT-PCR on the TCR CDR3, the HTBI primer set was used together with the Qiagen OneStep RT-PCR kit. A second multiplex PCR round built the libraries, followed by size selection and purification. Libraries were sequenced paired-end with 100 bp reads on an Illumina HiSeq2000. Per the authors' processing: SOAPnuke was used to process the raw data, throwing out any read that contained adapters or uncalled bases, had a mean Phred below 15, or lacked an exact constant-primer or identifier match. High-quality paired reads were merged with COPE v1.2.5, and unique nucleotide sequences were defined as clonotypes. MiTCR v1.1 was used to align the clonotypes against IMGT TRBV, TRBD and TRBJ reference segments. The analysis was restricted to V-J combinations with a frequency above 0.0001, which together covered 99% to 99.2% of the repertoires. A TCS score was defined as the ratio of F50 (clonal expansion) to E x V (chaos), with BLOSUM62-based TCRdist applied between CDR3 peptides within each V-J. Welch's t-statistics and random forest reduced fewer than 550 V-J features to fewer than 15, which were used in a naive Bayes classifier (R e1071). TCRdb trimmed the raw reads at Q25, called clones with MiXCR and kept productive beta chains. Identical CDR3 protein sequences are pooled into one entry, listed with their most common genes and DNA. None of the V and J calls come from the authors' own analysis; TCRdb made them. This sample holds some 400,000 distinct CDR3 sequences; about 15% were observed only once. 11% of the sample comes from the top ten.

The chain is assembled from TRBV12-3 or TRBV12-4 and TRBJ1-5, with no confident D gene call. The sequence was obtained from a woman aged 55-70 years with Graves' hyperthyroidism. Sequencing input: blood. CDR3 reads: CASSLGPIYSNQPQHF. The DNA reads TGTGCCAGCAGTTTAGGGCCGATATATAGCAATCAGCCCCAGCATTTT.